This T cell receptor (beta chain) was sequenced for a study of blood T cell repertoires in COVID-19. Looked up from germline, CDR1 is LNHDA and CDR2 is SQIVND (reference sequence). V lost 8 bases and J lost 2; bases outside the gene matches: 8. The CDR3 is 16 residues long. The assay was immunoSEQ multiplex PCR, and TCRdb's table has in-frame clones only and misses some. The data contain tens of thousands of clones, roughly 80% of them seen just once; the ten biggest clones take up roughly 5%. V is TRBV19 and J is TRBJ2-6; 8 bases map to TRBD1. The sequenced material came from peripheral blood. The source is a man between 50 and 59 years old with active COVID-19. The CDR3 spells CASRNPQGAGANVLTF. The CDR3 DNA reads TGTGCCAGTCGCAACCCACAGGGGGCTGGGGCCAACGTCCTGACTTTC.